Listed here are 10 T cell receptor beta chains from one sample, sequenced in a study of blood T cell repertoires in COVID-19. Assay used: immunoSEQ multiplex PCR; TCRdb lists only in-frame clones, some missing. The sample consists of about 120,000 clones, approximately 83% of them appearing once. Sequencing was carried out using peripheral blood. The receptors shown here come from a man of 80 years or more with active or convalescent COVID-19.

The rearrangement joins TRBV7-9 to TRBJ2-6; D gene unclear. The length of the CDR3 is 17 residues. CDR1 is SEHNR, CDR2 FQNEAQ, per germline (reference sequence). Trimming removed 1 base at V and 5 bases at J, with 15 bases between. The CDR3 DNA follows: TGTGCCAGCAGCTTAGGGTGGCTAGAGAAGAGGGCCAACGTCCTGACTTTC. Protein: CASSLGWLEKRANVLTF.

The chain couples TRBV5-1 to TRBJ2-7; TRBD2 matches at 7 bases. The CDR3 covers 14 residues. After removal of 4 bases from V and 0 bases from J, the junction contained 4 bases not matched to a gene. Germline CDR1 SGHRS, CDR2 YFSETQ. The CDR3 loop reads CASSRRDYSYEQYF. The CDR3 DNA sequence: TGCGCCAGCAGCCGCCGGGACTACTCCTACGAGCAGTACTTC.

This sequence joins TRBV7-6 and TRBJ2-5; 7 bases are a match to TRBD1. Germline CDR1 reads SGHVS; CDR2 reads FNYEAQ. The CDR3 spans 14 residues. Trimming took 4 bases from V and 5 from J; bases not matched to a gene: 7. The CDR3 region is CASSSRTGVETQYF. The CDR3 nucleotides are TGTGCCAGCAGCTCAAGGACAGGCGTGGAGACCCAGTACTTC.

The V gene is TRBV20-1, the J gene TRBJ2-5; TRBD2 matches 13 bases. CDR1 and CDR2 from the germline V gene are DFQATT and SNEGSKA (reference sequence). The CDR3 sequence is 16 residues long. V trimming: 3 bases; J trimming: 4 bases; junction bases outside the gene matches: 8. The CDR3 DNA reads TGCAGTGCTAGTGGTACTAGCGGGGGGGCCCTAGAGACCCAGTACTTC. This sequence encodes CSASGTSGGALETQYF.

The CDR3, as DNA: TGTGCCAGCAGAACCACCGGGACAGGGGTTTACAATGAGCAGTTCTTC. Its translation is CASRTTGTGVYNEQFF. V is TRBV25-1 and J is TRBJ2-1; TRBD1 aligns across 10 bases. Germline trimming cut 6 bases from V and 4 bases from J; bases unmatched to any gene: 9. CDR1 MGHDK and CDR2 SYGVNS come from the germline V gene. This CDR3 has 16 amino acids.

The chain couples TRBV5-4 to TRBJ1-1, with D possibly matching TRBD1 (6 bases). This CDR3 is built from 16 residues. The V end lost 0 bases, the J end lost 4 bases, and 16 bases lay between the germline ends. Germline-derived CDR1 and CDR2 are SGHNT and YYREEE (reference sequence). This CDR3 is CASSLGEGEVLTEAFF. The CDR3 DNA is TGTGCCAGCAGCTTGGGGGAGGGGGAAGTCCTCACTGAAGCTTTCTTT.

This clone showed up just once. CDR3 sequence (DNA): TGTGCCACCAGCAGACAGGGGCCCCGAGTGGCTTTCTTT. Amino acids: CATSRQGPRVAFF. V usage is TRBV15 and J usage is TRBJ1-1, with D maybe TRBD1 (6 bases). CDR3 length: 13 residues. Trimming took off 2 bases at V and 11 bases at J, with 15 bases between the two ends. The germline V gene has CDR1 LNHNV and CDR2 YYDKDF (reference sequence).

This clone was observed a handful of times. The J gene is TRBJ2-1, the V gene TRBV5-5; 10 bases are shared with TRBD1. CDR1 is SGHKS and CDR2 is YYEKEE in the germline V gene (reference sequence). The CDR3 runs to 15 residues. The J segment lost 5 bases and the V segment lost 1 base, leaving 3 bases of the junction unmatched. The CDR3 protein is CASSLRGQGNNEQFF. CDR3 nucleotides: TGTGCCAGCAGCTTGAGGGGACAGGGGAACAATGAGCAGTTCTTC.

This clone was seen once. The V call is TRBV6-5, the J call TRBJ2-1; TRBD1 aligns across 9 bases. This CDR3 spans 14 amino acids. The trim removed 8 bases at V and 6 bases at J, leaving 8 bases unmatched. Germline V lookup: CDR1 MNHEY, CDR2 SVGAGI. The CDR3: CASLRDRDGNEQFF. For the CDR3, the DNA is TGTGCCAGCCTCCGGGACAGGGATGGCAATGAGCAGTTCTTC.

V and J are TRBV2 and TRBJ2-3; D is possibly TRBD2 (5 bases). The V and J ends lost 6 bases and 8 bases respectively, with 21 bases between them. Germline values: CDR1 SNHLY, CDR2 FYNNEI. The CDR3 loop spans 15 amino acids. CDR3 in DNA: TGTGCCAGCAGCGACCGACAAGCGATAGGAGGTACGCAGTATTTT. As protein: CASSDRQAIGGTQYF.